This T cell receptor beta chain was documented in a study of blood T cell repertoires in COVID-19. Study information: From the United States, Italy and Spain came samples of acute and convalescent COVID-19.

Study processing details: For nucleated cells, counts were estimated from reference gene primer amplification. Using immunoSEQ multiplex PCR, the repertoire was profiled, and TCRdb retains in-frame clones only, with some absent. V and J calls and clone size are copied from that table; D and trimming were computed from the DNA. Here the sample spans more than 200,000 clones, about four fifths being singletons. Germline V gives CDR1 LNHDA, CDR2 SQIVND (reference sequence). The CDR3 extends over 14 amino acids. Trimming cost V 5 bases and J 4 bases; bases outside gene matches: 7. The clonotype originates from a woman aged 80 or older with acute or convalescent COVID-19. The rearrangement links TRBV19 to TRBJ1-2; the match to TRBD1 covers 7 bases. The material sequenced was peripheral blood. The CDR3 DNA follows: TGTGCCAGTAGTCCCCGGAGGGACAGCTATGGCTACACCTTC. The encoded protein is CASSPRRDSYGYTF.